This TCR beta chain stems from a study of cytomegalovirus exposure and HLA in healthy donors. Findings of the study overall: Rarity held for most TCR sequences, but there were some public TCRs that occurred in many donors. A later look showed TCR association rates differing by HLA locus, highest for DRB1 and lowest for HLA-C. TCR beta chains numbering under 200 were designated cytomegalovirus-associated.

As regards this clone: Its specificity is unknown.

The PCR was carried out with 60 Vbeta primers and 13 Jbeta primers. As processed by the authors: A later analysis counted 80 million or so unique TCR beta chains, some 12 million shared. Sequencing was performed with immunoSEQ multiplex PCR; in TCRdb, only in-frame clones are kept and a portion is missing. The V and J calls and clone size come from that table; D and trimming were worked out from the DNA. The sample shows 200,000 to 300,000 clones, 84% of them seen only once. J gave up 6 bases and V 4 bases, and 12 bases lay outside the gene matches. Germline CDR1 and CDR2: MNHNS and SASEGT. This CDR3 has 16 amino acids.

Specimen: PBMCs. The clonotype originates from a woman in her thirties or forties in good health and CMV-seropositive. The V gene is TRBV6-1, the J gene TRBJ1-2; 9 nucleotides line up with TRBD1. The CDR3 DNA follows: TGTGCCAGCAGTGTCGACCCTAACAGGGGGCTGAATGGCTACACCTTC. Translation gives CASSVDPNRGLNGYTF.